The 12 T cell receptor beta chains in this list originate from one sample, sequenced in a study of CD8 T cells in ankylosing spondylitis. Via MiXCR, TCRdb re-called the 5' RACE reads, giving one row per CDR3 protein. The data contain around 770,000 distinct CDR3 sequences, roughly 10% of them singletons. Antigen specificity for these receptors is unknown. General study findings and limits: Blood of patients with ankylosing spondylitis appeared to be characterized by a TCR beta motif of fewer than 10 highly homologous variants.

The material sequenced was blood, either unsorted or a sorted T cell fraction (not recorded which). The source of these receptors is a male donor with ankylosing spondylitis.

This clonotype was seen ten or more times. CDR3 nucleotides: TGTGCCAGCAGTCAAGGACAGTCTTATCAGCCCCAGCATTTT. This codes for CASSQGQSYQPQHF. V is TRBV6-1 and J is TRBJ1-5, with TRBD1 as a possible D gene (6 bases). V gave up 5 bases and J gave up 5 bases, with 13 bases separating them. This CDR3 is 14 amino acids long. Germline values: CDR1 MNHNS, CDR2 SASEGT.

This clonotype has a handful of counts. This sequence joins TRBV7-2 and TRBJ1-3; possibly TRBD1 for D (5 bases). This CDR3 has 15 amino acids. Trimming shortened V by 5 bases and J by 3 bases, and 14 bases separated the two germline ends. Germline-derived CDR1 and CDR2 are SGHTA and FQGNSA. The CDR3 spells CASSPQGLGGNTIYF. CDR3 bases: TGTGCCAGCAGCCCCCAGGGACTCGGTGGAAACACCATATATTTT.

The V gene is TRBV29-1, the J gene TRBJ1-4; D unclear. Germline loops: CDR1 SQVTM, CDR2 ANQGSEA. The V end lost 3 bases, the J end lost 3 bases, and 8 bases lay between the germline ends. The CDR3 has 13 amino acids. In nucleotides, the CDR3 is TGCAGCGTTGATTTGGGAGCTAATGAAAAACTGTTTTTT. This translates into CSVDLGANEKLFF.

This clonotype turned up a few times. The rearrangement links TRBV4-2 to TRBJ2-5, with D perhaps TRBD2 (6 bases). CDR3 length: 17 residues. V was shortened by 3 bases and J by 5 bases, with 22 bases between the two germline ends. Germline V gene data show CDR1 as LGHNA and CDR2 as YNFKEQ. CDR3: CASSHTPWGGAGETQYF. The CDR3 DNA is TGTGCCAGCAGCCACACCCCCTGGGGTGGGGCGGGGGAGACCCAGTACTTC.

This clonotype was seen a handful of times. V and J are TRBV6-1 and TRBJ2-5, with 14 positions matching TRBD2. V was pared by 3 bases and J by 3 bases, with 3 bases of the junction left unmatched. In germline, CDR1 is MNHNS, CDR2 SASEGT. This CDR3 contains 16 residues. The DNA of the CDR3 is TGTGCCAGCAGTGACCCGGGACTAGCGGGGGAAGAGACCCAGTACTTC. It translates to CASSDPGLAGEETQYF.

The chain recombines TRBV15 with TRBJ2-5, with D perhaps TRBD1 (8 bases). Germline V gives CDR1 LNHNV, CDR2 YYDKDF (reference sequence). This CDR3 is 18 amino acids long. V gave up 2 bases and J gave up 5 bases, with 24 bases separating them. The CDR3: CATSRSLLPGQGGETQYF. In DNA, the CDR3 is TGTGCCACCAGCAGATCCCTCCTCCCCGGACAGGGAGGGGAGACCCAGTACTTC.

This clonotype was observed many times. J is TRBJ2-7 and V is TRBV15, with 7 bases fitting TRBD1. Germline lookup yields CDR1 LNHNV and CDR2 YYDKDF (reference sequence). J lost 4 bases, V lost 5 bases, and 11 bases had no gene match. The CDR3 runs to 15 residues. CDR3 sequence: CATSPFQGERYEQYF. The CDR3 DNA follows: TGTGCCACCAGCCCTTTCCAGGGGGAGAGGTACGAGCAGTACTTC. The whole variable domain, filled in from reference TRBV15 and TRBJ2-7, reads DAMVIQNPRYQVTQFGKPVTLSCSQTLNHNVMYWYQQKSSQAPKLLFHYYDKDFNNEADTPDNFQSRRPNTSFCFLDIRSPGLGDTAMYLCATSPFQGERYEQYFGPGTRLTVT.

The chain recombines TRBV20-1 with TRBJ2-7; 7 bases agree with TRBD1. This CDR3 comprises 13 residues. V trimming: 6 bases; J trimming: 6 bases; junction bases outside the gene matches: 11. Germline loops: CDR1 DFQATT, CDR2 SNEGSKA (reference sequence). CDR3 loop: CSARGISPSEQYF. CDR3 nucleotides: TGCAGTGCCAGGGGGATTTCACCCAGCGAGCAGTACTTC.

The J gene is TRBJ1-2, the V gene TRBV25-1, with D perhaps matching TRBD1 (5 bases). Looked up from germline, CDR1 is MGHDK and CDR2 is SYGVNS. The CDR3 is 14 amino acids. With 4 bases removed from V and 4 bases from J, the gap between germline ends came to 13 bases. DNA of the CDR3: TGTGCCAGCAGTGGCGGAGCGACAGTCTATGGCTACACCTTC. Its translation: CASSGGATVYGYTF.

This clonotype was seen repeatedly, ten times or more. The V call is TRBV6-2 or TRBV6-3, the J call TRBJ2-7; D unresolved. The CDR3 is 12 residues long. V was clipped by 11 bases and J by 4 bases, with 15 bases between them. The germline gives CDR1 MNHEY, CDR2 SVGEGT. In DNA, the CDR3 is TGTGCCTGCCGAGGAGATTTATACGAGCAGTACTTC. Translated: CACRGDLYEQYF.

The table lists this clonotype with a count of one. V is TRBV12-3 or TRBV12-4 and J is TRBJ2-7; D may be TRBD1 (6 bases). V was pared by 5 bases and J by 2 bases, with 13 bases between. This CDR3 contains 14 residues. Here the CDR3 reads CASSPRQETYEQYF. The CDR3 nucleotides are TGTGCCAGCAGTCCCCGACAGGAGACCTACGAGCAGTACTTC.

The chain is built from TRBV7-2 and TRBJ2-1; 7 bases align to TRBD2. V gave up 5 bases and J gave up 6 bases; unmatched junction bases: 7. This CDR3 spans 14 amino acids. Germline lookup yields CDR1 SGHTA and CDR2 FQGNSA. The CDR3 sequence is CASSPGLSLNEQFF. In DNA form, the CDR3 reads TGTGCCAGCAGCCCGGGACTATCTCTCAATGAGCAGTTCTTC.